The 31 T cell receptor beta chains presented below share a single source sample, sequenced in a study of blood T cell repertoires in COVID-19. Sequencing was performed with immunoSEQ multiplex PCR; in TCRdb, only in-frame clones are kept and a portion is missing. Here the sample spans almost 200,000 clones, approximately 88% being singletons. What was sequenced was PBMCs or T cells enriched from blood (not recorded which). The receptors originated from a woman between 18 and 29 years old who had recovered from COVID-19.

This chain links TRBV30 with TRBJ1-2, with D possibly being TRBD1 (5 bases). CDR1 is GTSNPN and CDR2 is SVGIG in the germline V gene (reference sequence). The germline V and J ends were trimmed by 5 bases and 0 bases, with 10 bases remaining between them. This CDR3 region has 13 residues. Here the CDR3 reads CAWSDSPNYGYTF. DNA for the CDR3: TGTGCCTGGTCCGACAGTCCTAACTATGGCTACACCTTC.

J is TRBJ1-1 and V is TRBV7-9; tentatively, D is TRBD1 (6 bases). V lost 8 bases and J lost 1, with 8 bases in between. CDR1 is SEHNR and CDR2 is FQNEAQ in the germline V gene (reference sequence). The length of the CDR3 is 12 residues. In DNA, the CDR3 is TGTGCCAGCCAAGGGGGGAACACTGAAGCTTTCTTT. It translates to CASQGGNTEAFF. The whole variable domain, filled in from reference TRBV7-9 and TRBJ1-1, reads DTGVSQNPRHKITKRGQNVTFRCDPISEHNRLYWYRQTLGQGPEFLTYFQNEAQLEKSRLLSDRFSAERPKGSFSTLEIQRTEQGDSAMYLCASQGGNTEAFFGQGTRLTVV.

The chain couples TRBV27 to TRBJ2-5, with D possibly being TRBD1 (6 bases). Germline lookup yields CDR1 MNHEY and CDR2 SMNVEV (reference sequence). The CDR3 spans 14 residues. The ends were cut back, 6 bases at V and 7 bases at J, with 18 bases in the middle. DNA of the CDR3: TGTGCCAGCAGAGATCAGGGGCTCGCGGGGACCCAGTACTTC. It specifies CASRDQGLAGTQYF.

This sequence joins TRBV19 and TRBJ1-3; D is possibly TRBD1 (6 bases). This CDR3 spans 14 amino acids. The germline V and J ends were trimmed by 10 bases and 0 bases, with 13 bases remaining between them. The germline V gene encodes CDR1 LNHDA and CDR2 SQIVND (reference sequence). CDR3 coding DNA: TGTGCCAATACGCTAGGGGGCTCTGGAAACACCATATATTTT. It is translated as CANTLGGSGNTIYF.

This clone showed up just a few times. This sequence joins TRBV2 and TRBJ1-2, with D possibly being TRBD1 (5 bases). CDR1 is SNHLY and CDR2 is FYNNEI in the germline V gene. The CDR3 loop spans 14 amino acids. Trimming removed 4 bases at V and 7 bases at J, with 16 bases between. The CDR3 loop is CASSVSPGVSGYTF. The CDR3 DNA is TGTGCCAGCAGTGTATCGCCGGGGGTGTCTGGCTACACCTTC.

The J gene is TRBJ2-7, the V gene TRBV30; a weak D match, TRBD2 (6 bases). The V gene lost 0 bases and the J gene lost 5 bases, with 11 bases spanning the gap. CDR1 is GTSNPN, CDR2 SVGIG, per germline (reference sequence). This CDR3 comprises 13 residues. CDR3 coding DNA: TGTGCCTGGAGTGTACGGGGGTCTGACGAGCAGTACTTC. As protein: CAWSVRGSDEQYF.

V and J are TRBV28 and TRBJ1-1, with 7 bases matching TRBD1. Trimming took 6 bases from V and 7 from J; bases not matched to a gene: 2. Looked up from germline, CDR1 is MDHEN and CDR2 is SYDVKM. This CDR3 comprises 11 residues. The CDR3: CASSYRGEAFF. CDR3 nucleotides: TGTGCCAGCAGCTACAGGGGTGAAGCTTTCTTT.

This chain's CDR3 is CASSLLRLSGDDTEAFF. The DNA for the CDR3 is TGTGCCAGCAGCTTGCTTAGGTTGAGCGGTGACGACACTGAAGCTTTCTTT. This rearrangement joins TRBV5-6 to TRBJ1-1; no reliable D call. Germline-derived CDR1 and CDR2 are SGHDT and YYEEEE. CDR3 length equals 17 residues. The ends were cut back, 1 base at V and 3 bases at J, with 19 bases in the middle.

The chain recombines TRBV4-2 with TRBJ2-2, with TRBD1 matching over 9 bases. This CDR3 is built from 17 residues. With V trimmed by 0 bases and J by 4 bases, 6 bases remained unmatched. Per germline, CDR1 LGHNA and CDR2 YNFKEQ. DNA for the CDR3: TGTGCCAGCAGCCAAGAGGGGACAGGGTTGGGCACCGGGGAGCTGTTTTTT. Its protein product is CASSQEGTGLGTGELFF.

The chain combines TRBV29-1 with TRBJ2-5; D uncertain. The CDR3 is made up of 12 amino acids. Germline assignment: CDR1 SQVTM and CDR2 ANQGSEA. Trimming took 3 bases from V and 2 from J, leaving 7 bases between them. The CDR3 region has the DNA TGCAGCGTTGAGACTGCGCAAGAGACCCAGTACTTC. Translation gives CSVETAQETQYF.

J is TRBJ1-1 and V is TRBV7-9, with a tentative D call TRBD1 (5 bases). From germline, CDR1 is SEHNR and CDR2 FQNEAQ (reference sequence). V lost 8 bases, J lost 8 bases, and 15 bases lay in between. This CDR3 spans 12 amino acids. The DNA for the CDR3 is TGTGCCAGCTTCTCACCGGGGGAAGAAGCTTTCTTT. Its protein product is CASFSPGEEAFF.

The genes are TRBV30 and TRBJ1-6; no clear D gene. V was cut by 3 bases and J by 3 bases, with 6 bases left in between. CDR3 length equals 13 residues. The V gene's germline CDR1 is GTSNPN and CDR2 SVGIG (reference sequence). The CDR3, as DNA: TGTGCCTGGAGCGACATCTATAATTCACCCCTCCACTTT. Translating gives CAWSDIYNSPLHF.

This clone was found once. The V and J genes are TRBV9 and TRBJ2-1; tentatively, D is TRBD2 (6 bases). CDR1 SGDLS and CDR2 YYNGEE come from the germline V gene. V lost 3 bases to trimming and J lost 5 bases, with 12 bases between them. CDR3 length equals 14 residues. The CDR3 sequence: CASSEDYPDNEQFF. CDR3 sequence (DNA): TGTGCCAGCAGCGAGGACTACCCCGACAATGAGCAGTTCTTC.

The gene calls are TRBV25-1 and TRBJ2-3; possible D gene TRBD1, 5 bases. The CDR3 loop spans 13 amino acids. Trimming took 5 bases from V and 7 from J, leaving 13 bases between them. Germline CDR1 MGHDK, CDR2 SYGVNS. This chain's CDR3 is CASSMAGSNTQYF. The CDR3 DNA reads as TGTGCCAGCAGTATGGCAGGGTCAAATACGCAGTATTTT. Together with reference TRBV25-1 and TRBJ2-3, the CDR3 gives the full variable domain: EADIYQTPRYLVIGTGKKITLECSQTMGHDKMYWYQQDPGMELHLIHYSYGVNSTEKGDLSSESTVSRIRTEHFPLTLESARPSHTSQYLCASSMAGSNTQYFGPGTRLTVL.

The chain employs TRBV4-1 and TRBJ1-2, with 10 positions matching TRBD1. J was trimmed by 7 bases and V by 1 base; bases with no gene match: 6. Germline loops: CDR1 MGHRA, CDR2 YSYEKL. The CDR3 has 15 residues. This CDR3 reads CASSQADRGPGGYTF. CDR3 bases: TGCGCCAGCAGCCAAGCCGACAGGGGGCCCGGTGGCTACACCTTC.

The V and J genes are TRBV4-1 and TRBJ2-1; 11 nucleotides line up with TRBD2. Per the germline V gene, CDR1 is MGHRA and CDR2 is YSYEKL. This CDR3 spans 16 amino acids. The V and J ends lost 3 bases and 2 bases, in that order; junction bases with no gene match: 3. The CDR3 bases are TGCGCCAGCAGCCAGGCTAGCGGGGGGACCTACAATGAGCAGTTCTTC. It yields the protein CASSQASGGTYNEQFF.

V and J are TRBV2 and TRBJ2-7; 8 nucleotides agree with TRBD2. Germline CDR1 is SNHLY and CDR2 is FYNNEI. The CDR3 has 14 residues. With V trimmed by 7 bases and J by 2 bases, 7 bases remained unmatched. The CDR3 DNA reads as TGTGCCAGCATGGGGCGGGGGGACCCCTACGAGCAGTACTTC. This codes for CASMGRGDPYEQYF.

V and J are TRBV27 and TRBJ2-2, with 8 bases matching TRBD2. CDR1 and CDR2 (germline): MNHEY, SMNVEV (reference sequence). The CDR3 spans 14 residues. J was trimmed by 4 bases and V by 6 bases; bases with no gene match: 4. For the CDR3, the DNA is TGTGCCAGCAGCACCCTAGCGGGCACCGGGGAGCTGTTTTTT. This codes for CASSTLAGTGELFF.

The chain couples TRBV7-2 to TRBJ1-6; no clear D gene. Trimming took 1 base from V and 7 from J, leaving 11 bases between them. The CDR3 has 15 residues. Germline V gene data show CDR1 as SGHTA and CDR2 as FQGNSA. In DNA, the CDR3 is TGTGCCAGCAGCTTAGGGTGGGCGGGCAATTCACCCCTCCACTTT. It yields the protein CASSLGWAGNSPLHF. Complete variable domain (other parts from reference TRBV7-2 and TRBJ1-6): GAGVSQSPSNKVTEKGKDVELRCDPISGHTALYWYRQSLGQGLEFLIYFQGNSAPDKSGLPSDRFSAERTGGSVSTLTIQRTQQEDSAVYLCASSLGWAGNSPLHFGNGTRLTVT.

The chain carries TRBV5-1 and TRBJ2-7; 8 bases agree with TRBD1. Per germline, CDR1 SGHRS and CDR2 YFSETQ. CDR3 length equals 15 residues. Germline trimming cut 0 bases from V and 3 bases from J; bases unmatched to any gene: 5. The CDR3 region has the DNA TGCGCCAGCAGCTTGGAACAGGGGGTTCACTACGAGCAGTACTTC. Its translation: CASSLEQGVHYEQYF.

The rearrangement uses TRBV6-1 and TRBJ2-7; 7 bases match TRBD1. Germline V CDR1 and CDR2: MNHNS, SASEGT. V trimming: 1 base; J trimming: 4 bases; junction bases outside the gene matches: 7. This CDR3 is 15 amino acids long. The CDR3 region has the DNA TGTGCCAGCAGTGAAGGGTTTGGACAGGTATACGAGCAGTACTTC. Its protein product is CASSEGFGQVYEQYF.

The chain couples TRBV5-1 to TRBJ1-2, with 7 bases lining up with TRBD1. The CDR3 is made up of 16 amino acids. The V gene end was trimmed by 4 bases and the J gene end by 0 bases; junction bases not matched to a gene: 9. Looked up from germline, CDR1 is SGHRS and CDR2 is YFSETQ. CDR3 DNA: TGCGCCAGCAGCCCTGGACAGGTGACTACTAACTATGGCTACACCTTC. It translates to CASSPGQVTTNYGYTF.

The genes are TRBV19 and TRBJ1-6, with 10 positions matching TRBD1. V was clipped by 5 bases and J by 7 bases; unmatched bases: 8. CDR3 size: 16 residues. The V gene's germline CDR1 is LNHDA and CDR2 SQIVND (reference sequence). This CDR3 reads CASSSWLGQGNSPLHF. CDR3 DNA sequence: TGTGCCAGTAGTTCGTGGTTGGGACAGGGGAATTCACCCCTCCACTTT.

Regarding this clone: The same CDR3 is also encoded by other DNA sequences in this sample. This chain links TRBV12-3 or TRBV12-4 with TRBJ2-7; no definite D call. V lost 2 bases and J 3 bases, leaving 5 bases between the germline ends. The CDR3 is 12 residues long. CDR3 DNA sequence: TGTGCCAGCAGTTTATCCGGCTACGAGCAGTACTTC. Residues: CASSLSGYEQYF.

This chain joins TRBV7-2 and TRBJ1-2; TRBD1 might be the D (5 bases). V lost 1 base, J lost 9 bases, and 12 bases lay in between. From germline, CDR1 is SGHTA and CDR2 FQGNSA. This CDR3 is 13 amino acids long. CDR3 in DNA: TGTGCCAGCAGCTTAGAGACAGTGAGGAGCTACACCTTC. Its protein product is CASSLETVRSYTF.

This chain joins TRBV6-5 and TRBJ2-7, with D perhaps matching TRBD1 (5 bases). Trimming pared 6 bases from V and 3 bases from J, leaving 15 bases between. The CDR3 sequence is 14 residues long. The germline gives CDR1 MNHEY, CDR2 SVGAGI. CDR3 amino acids: CASSRQPFDYEQYF. The CDR3 nucleotides read TGTGCCAGCAGCCGACAGCCCTTTGACTACGAGCAGTACTTC.

V gene TRBV9 combines with J gene TRBJ2-7; D is perhaps TRBD1 (6 bases). The length of the CDR3 is 13 residues. Germline values: CDR1 SGDLS, CDR2 YYNGEE. V gave up 2 bases and J gave up 4 bases, with 10 bases separating them. The CDR3 nucleotides are TGTGCCAGCAGCGTTGGGACAAGTTACGAGCAGTACTTC. Translating gives CASSVGTSYEQYF. The variable domain in full, completed from reference TRBV9 and TRBJ2-7, reads DSGVTQTPKHLITATGQRVTLRCSPRSGDLSVYWYQQSLDQGLQFLIQYYNGEERAKGNILERFSAQQFPDLHSELNLSSLELGDSALYFCASSVGTSYEQYFGPGTRLTVT.

The chain joins TRBV28 to TRBJ1-6; D call uncertain. This CDR3 comprises 13 residues. The germline gives CDR1 MDHEN, CDR2 SYDVKM. Trimming shortened V by 6 bases and J by 7 bases, and 10 bases separated the two germline ends. CDR3 sequence (DNA): TGTGCCAGCAGAAGGAGTACCAATTCACCCCTCCACTTT. As protein: CASRRSTNSPLHF.

This rearrangement joins TRBV3-1 (or the pseudogene TRBV3-2) to TRBJ2-7, with no clear D. With 3 bases removed from V and 6 bases from J, the gap between germline ends came to 6 bases. The CDR3 runs 11 residues. The germline V gene has CDR1 LGHDT and CDR2 YNNKEL (reference sequence). The CDR3 region has the DNA TGTGCCAGCAGCCAGTCGGGCGAGCAGTACTTC. This codes for CASSQSGEQYF.

The chain recombines TRBV11-2 with TRBJ2-2; D might be TRBD1 (6 bases). Germline V gene lookup returns CDR1 SGHAT and CDR2 FQNNGV. This CDR3 comprises 15 residues. Trimming removed 2 bases from V and 0 bases from J, with 7 bases in between. CDR3 nucleotides: TGTGCCAGCAGCTTAAACAGGGCGAACACCGGGGAGCTGTTTTTT. Encoded protein: CASSLNRANTGELFF.

The rearrangement joins TRBV10-1 to TRBJ2-4; D is perhaps TRBD1 (5 bases). Looked up from germline, CDR1 is WNHNN and CDR2 is SYGVQD (reference sequence). Trimming took 7 bases from V and 2 from J, leaving 12 bases between them. This CDR3 is built from 14 residues. The CDR3 DNA reads TGCGCCAGCATCCAGGGTTCGACCAAAAACATTCAGTACTTC. It is translated as CASIQGSTKNIQYF.